These 27 T cell receptor beta chains came from one sample sequenced in a study of early T cells in non-severe SARS-CoV-2 infection (dated by TCRdb to 2020 to 2023). Library generation was performed with 5' RACE. For sequencing, a NextSeq 500 was employed. Using fastp at Q25 and MiXCR, TCRdb reprocessed the public reads and kept productive beta chains. Identical CDR3 proteins give one entry, which carries the most common genes and DNA. The sample table shows about 64,000 distinct CDR3 sequences, and 11% are seen once. The ten largest clones capture about 2.7% of the sample. Sequencing was performed on whole blood, taken at baseline. Receptors originate from an adult who was a healthcare worker with PCR-confirmed SARS-CoV-2 infection or an uninfected control (not recorded which).

In DNA, the CDR3 is TGTGCCAGCAGCTTTCGGGGAGGTTATGGCTACACCTTC. Residues: CASSFRGGYGYTF. The rearrangement links TRBV7-6 to TRBJ1-2; D is undetermined. Per the germline V gene, CDR1 is SGHVS and CDR2 is FNYEAQ. The length of the CDR3 is 13 residues. Between the trimmed V and J ends, which lost 3 bases and 5 bases, there was a span of 10 bases.

A few counts support this clonotype. CDR3 DNA sequence: TGTGCCAGCAGCCCGGTCAAAGGGGGCGCAGGAACTAATGAAAAACTGTTTTTT. Encoded protein: CASSPVKGGAGTNEKLFF. The chain has TRBV3-1 and TRBJ1-4; 7 nucleotides match TRBD1. The germline CDR1 and CDR2 sequences are LGHDT and YNNKEL (reference sequence). Trimming removed 4 bases from V and 1 base from J; junction bases left unmatched: 12. The CDR3 totals 18 residues.

This clonotype was seen a handful of times. The CDR3 DNA reads TGCGCCAGCACCCTCGGGGGGCCACCCTACGAGCAGTACTTC. Residues: CASTLGGPPYEQYF. The rearrangement links TRBV5-1 to TRBJ2-7; a possible D gene is TRBD2 (7 bases). Germline V gene sequence: CDR1 SGHRS, CDR2 YFSETQ. The CDR3 has 14 residues. V lost 6 bases and J lost 2, with 15 bases in between.

This clonotype was picked up a small number of times. The chain employs TRBV7-8 and TRBJ2-2; unclear D gene. Germline V gives CDR1 SGHVS, CDR2 FQNEAQ. This CDR3 comprises 13 residues. Trimming pared 4 bases from V and 0 bases from J, leaving 3 bases between. CDR3 nucleotide sequence: TGTGCCAGCAGCTCGACGAACACCGGGGAGCTGTTTTTT. Residues: CASSSTNTGELFF.

This chain connects TRBV12-3 or TRBV12-4 to TRBJ2-1; D not resolved. Trimming left V 5 bases short and J 7 bases short, with 9 bases between. This CDR3 spans 12 amino acids. In DNA form, the CDR3 reads TGTGCCAGCAGTCCCCCCACGAATGAGCAGTTCTTC. It specifies CASSPPTNEQFF.

The sample holds a few counts of this clonotype. The chain is built from TRBV6-2 or TRBV6-3 and TRBJ1-6; 9 bases align to TRBD1. In germline, CDR1 is MNHEY, CDR2 SVGEGT. The CDR3 has 15 residues. The V and J ends lost 4 bases and 9 bases, in that order; junction bases with no gene match: 7. In nucleotides, the CDR3 is TGTGCCAGCAGTTCCTCCCGGGACAGGGCTTCACCCCTCCACTTT. Protein product: CASSSSRDRASPLHF.

V and J are TRBV7-2 and TRBJ2-2; D gene ambiguous. Trimming cost V 5 bases and J 7 bases, with 14 bases left between them. CDR1 and CDR2 from the germline V gene are SGHTA and FQGNSA. The CDR3 runs 14 residues. Written as DNA, the CDR3 is TGTGCCAGCAGCAGTTCCCGGTTTGTCGGGGAGCTGTTTTTT. This gives the protein CASSSSRFVGELFF.

The V call is TRBV15, the J call TRBJ2-1, with TRBD1 identical over 10 bases. The V and J ends lost 5 bases and 7 bases, in that order; junction bases with no gene match: 8. The CDR3 totals 15 residues. Germline lookup yields CDR1 LNHNV and CDR2 YYDKDF (reference sequence). This CDR3 is CATSRGTGDENEQFF. The CDR3 DNA sequence: TGTGCCACCAGCCGAGGGACAGGGGACGAGAATGAGCAGTTCTTC.

This clonotype was detected many times. This CDR3 reads CASSQHRDIQETQYF. CDR3 DNA sequence: TGTGCCAGCAGCCAGCACCGGGACATCCAAGAGACCCAGTACTTC. This chain connects TRBV3-2 to TRBJ2-5; the table's TRBD1 call for D was not verified on the DNA. TRBV3-2 is classified as a pseudogene. The CDR3 consists of 15 residues.

This clonotype has just a few counts. The J gene is TRBJ2-7, the V gene TRBV3-1; no clear D gene. Trimming shortened V by 5 bases and J by 2 bases, and 10 bases separated the two germline ends. CDR1 and CDR2 from the germline V gene are LGHDT and YNNKEL (reference sequence). The CDR3 extends over 13 amino acids. CDR3: CASSEKTAYEQYF. The CDR3 DNA reads as TGTGCCAGCAGCGAAAAGACCGCCTACGAGCAGTACTTC.

The V call is TRBV20-1, the J call TRBJ2-7; weak D call: TRBD2 (5 bases). V shed 1 base and J shed 8 bases, with 15 bases lying between them. CDR3 length: 13 amino acids. Germline V gene lookup returns CDR1 DFQATT and CDR2 SNEGSKA (reference sequence). The CDR3 DNA reads as TGCAGTGCTAGAGTAACGGGGATGACCCAGCAGTACTTC. Translating gives CSARVTGMTQQYF.

This clonotype appeared a few times. The rearrangement uses TRBV6-2 or TRBV6-3 and TRBJ1-5, with D unclear. V was cut by 6 bases and J by 1 base, with 7 bases left in between. CDR1 MNHEY and CDR2 SVGEGT come from the germline V gene. This CDR3 contains 13 residues. This chain's CDR3 is CASSHGSNQPQHF. In DNA, the CDR3 is TGTGCCAGCAGCCACGGAAGCAATCAGCCCCAGCATTTT.

This clonotype was counted at least ten times. The J gene is TRBJ2-7, the V gene TRBV11-2; unclear D gene. This CDR3 contains 12 residues. Trimming pared 5 bases from V and 0 bases from J, leaving 5 bases between. Germline CDR1 is SGHAT and CDR2 is FQNNGV. CDR3 residues: CASSPSSYEQYF. CDR3 sequence (DNA): TGTGCCAGCAGCCCGAGCTCCTACGAGCAGTACTTC.

This clonotype occurred a few times. The CDR3 sequence is CASSSLGAGDEKLFF. The CDR3 bases are TGTGCCAGCAGCTCCCTAGGGGCTGGGGATGAAAAACTGTTTTTT. This chain uses TRBV27 with TRBJ1-4, with a weak D call TRBD1 (5 bases). This CDR3 region has 15 residues. Trimming removed 6 bases from V and 6 bases from J, with 17 bases in between. The germline V gene has CDR1 MNHEY and CDR2 SMNVEV (reference sequence). Variable domain in full (rest from reference TRBV27 and TRBJ1-4): EAQVTQNPRYLITVTGKKLTVTCSQNMNHEYMSWYRQDPGLGLRQIYYSMNVEVTDKGDVPEGYKVSRKEKRNFPLILESPSPNQTSLYFCASSSLGAGDEKLFFGSGTQLSVL.

In this sample, this clonotype turned up a few times. Here the CDR3 DNA reads TGTGCCAGCAGCTTAGGCGGGGGAGCCGGGGAGCTGTTTTTT. Its translation is CASSLGGGAGELFF. V usage is TRBV7-2 and J usage is TRBJ2-2; 7 nucleotides agree with TRBD2. The CDR3 covers 14 residues. The trim removed 1 base at V and 6 bases at J, leaving 2 bases unmatched. CDR1 is SGHTA and CDR2 is FQGNSA in the germline V gene.

This clonotype was seen a handful of times. The J gene is TRBJ1-2, the V gene TRBV6-6; maybe TRBD1 (5 bases). Trimming took off 7 bases at V and 4 bases at J, with 7 bases between the two ends. Germline CDR1 is MNHNY and CDR2 is SVGAGI (reference sequence). This CDR3 contains 11 residues. CDR3 amino acids: CASIGAYGYTF. For the CDR3, the DNA is TGTGCCAGCATAGGGGCCTATGGCTACACCTTC.

This clonotype was recorded at least ten times. The chain has TRBV7-9 and TRBJ1-2; D remains ambiguous. Trimming removed 5 bases from V and 5 bases from J, with 6 bases in between. This CDR3 contains 11 residues. Germline lookup yields CDR1 SEHNR and CDR2 FQNEAQ (reference sequence). The CDR3 reads CASSPIYGYTF. The CDR3 DNA reads TGTGCCAGCAGCCCAATTTATGGCTACACCTTC.

This clonotype was recorded at least ten times. This chain's CDR3 is CASSQARGNEQFF. As DNA, the CDR3 is TGTGCCAGCAGCCAAGCGCGGGGCAATGAGCAGTTCTTC. The chain has TRBV4-2 and TRBJ2-1; D is perhaps TRBD2 (6 bases). CDR3 length: 13 residues. The V end lost 1 base, the J end lost 6 bases, and 7 bases lay between the germline ends. Germline values: CDR1 LGHNA, CDR2 YNFKEQ.

J is TRBJ1-3 and V is TRBV3-1; D call uncertain. Looked up from germline, CDR1 is LGHDT and CDR2 is YNNKEL (reference sequence). The V end was cut by 1 base, the J end by 2 bases, with 9 bases between. The CDR3 contains 15 residues. CDR3 amino acids: CASSQARPAGNTIYF. Here the CDR3 DNA reads TGTGCCAGCAGCCAAGCAAGACCGGCTGGAAACACCATATATTTT.

This clonotype has more than one count but fewer than ten. The chain uses TRBV30 and TRBJ1-1; TRBD1 matches at 9 bases. Germline CDR1 is GTSNPN and CDR2 is SVGIG (reference sequence). CDR3 length: 15 amino acids. V lost 4 bases and J lost 2; bases outside the gene matches: 8. The CDR3 DNA is TGTGCCTGGACTGGACAGGGGACCCCAAACACTGAAGCTTTCTTT. Translated: CAWTGQGTPNTEAFF.

This clonotype was picked up many times. This chain links TRBV7-8 with TRBJ2-3; 11 nucleotides line up with TRBD2. Germline values: CDR1 SGHVS, CDR2 FQNEAQ. CDR3 length: 16 amino acids. Trimming cost V 4 bases and J 1 base; bases outside gene matches: 4. The CDR3 DNA follows: TGTGCCAGCAGCTCCGTTAGCGGGGGGGGCACAGATACGCAGTATTTT. Its translation: CASSSVSGGGTDTQYF.

The V gene is TRBV11-2, the J gene TRBJ2-7; D uncertain. The germline V gene has CDR1 SGHAT and CDR2 FQNNGV. Trimming stripped 5 bases from V and 7 bases from J, with 12 bases between. The CDR3 contains 12 residues. The CDR3 DNA reads as TGTGCCAGCAGCCAAGTGGAGAGGGAGCAGTACTTC. Amino acid sequence: CASSQVEREQYF.

This chain uses TRBV28 with TRBJ2-7; the D gene could be TRBD1 or TRBD2 (5 bases each). Germline lookup yields CDR1 MDHEN and CDR2 SYDVKM. V shed 6 bases and J shed 7 bases, with 13 bases lying between them. The CDR3 consists of 12 residues. The CDR3 reads CASRGPYREQYF. CDR3 DNA sequence: TGTGCCAGCAGGGGACCTTATAGGGAGCAGTACTTC.

CDR3 amino acids: CASSPDTYSNQPQHF. The CDR3 DNA is TGCGCCAGCAGCCCGGACACCTATAGCAATCAGCCCCAGCATTTT. The chain employs TRBV5-1 and TRBJ1-5; possible D gene TRBD1, 5 bases. This CDR3 comprises 15 residues. The germline gives CDR1 SGHRS, CDR2 YFSETQ. The V and J ends lost 4 bases and 0 bases respectively, with 11 bases between them.

This clonotype showed up many times. This chain joins TRBV7-8 and TRBJ2-5, with D unresolved. Germline CDR1 reads SGHVS; CDR2 reads FQNEAQ. The CDR3 sequence is 12 residues long. Trimming took off 3 bases at V and 1 base at J, with 3 bases between the two ends. As DNA, the CDR3 is TGTGCCAGCAGCTTCCCCCAAGAGACCCAGTACTTC. Its protein product is CASSFPQETQYF.

DNA for the CDR3: TGTGCCAGCAGTGCGGAAGCGGCCGCAACTAATGAAAAACTGTTTTTT. The encoded protein is CASSAEAAATNEKLFF. The genes are TRBV2 and TRBJ1-4; the D is unclear. The CDR3 covers 16 residues. The germline V gene has CDR1 SNHLY and CDR2 FYNNEI. Trimming left V 4 bases short and J 0 bases short, with 12 bases between.

The chain employs TRBV5-1 and TRBJ2-5; D may be TRBD1 (6 bases). The CDR3 length is 14 residues. The germline V gene has CDR1 SGHRS and CDR2 YFSETQ. Trimming removed 5 bases from V and 1 base from J, with 12 bases in between. CDR3: CASRRTVTQETQYF. The CDR3, as DNA: TGCGCCAGCAGACGGACAGTGACCCAAGAGACCCAGTACTTC.